This T cell receptor beta chain was obtained from a study of technical replicates of blood from a few donors. Clones were read by immunoSEQ multiplex PCR, and TCRdb kept only the in-frame ones, dropping some. The profile shows over 85,000 clones, about 95% of them singletons. The CDR3 contains 13 residues. The germline V gene encodes CDR1 SGHTA and CDR2 FQGNSA. V shed 7 bases and J shed 11 bases, with 19 bases lying between them. The chain uses TRBV7-2 and TRBJ2-3; TRBD2 is a possible D gene (5 bases). The TCR originated in a human donor in good health. Sequenced: T cells isolated from PBMCs. In DNA, the CDR3 is TGTGCCAGCAACACCATCGGAGGATTGAAGCAGTATTTT. Amino acid sequence: CASNTIGGLKQYF.